Each of the 18 T cell receptor beta chains below was sequenced from the same sample in a study of spatial heterogeneity in lung cancer. General study results and limits: Counts of expanded intratumoral alpha and beta TCRs tracked tumor mutation counts.

Time point in this sample: sample taken at primary tumor resection. Antigens for these TCRs are unknown. Via MiXCR, TCRdb re-called the 5' RACE reads, giving one row per CDR3 protein. This sample yields several thousand distinct CDR3 sequences, of which approximately 12% are seen a single time; approximately 11% belongs to the top ten. This material consisted of lung tumor tissue, taken at surgery. The origin of the receptors is a male donor with early-stage non-small cell lung cancer.

Many counts were recorded for this clonotype. This chain joins TRBV12-3 or TRBV12-4 and TRBJ1-2; maybe TRBD1 (5 bases). Between the trimmed V and J ends, which lost 5 bases and 8 bases, there was a span of 21 bases. The CDR3 is 15 amino acids. The DNA for the CDR3 is TGTGCCAGCAGTCCCGGACACGGCCGGTGGGAGGGCTACACCTTC. Translation gives CASSPGHGRWEGYTF.

In this sample, this clonotype is medium-sized. The CDR3: CASSLSGGSNQPQHF. CDR3 coding DNA: TGTGCCAGCAGTTTGTCAGGGGGAAGCAATCAGCCCCAGCATTTT. The chain joins TRBV27 to TRBJ1-5; 7 bases are a match to TRBD1. The germline gives CDR1 MNHEY, CDR2 SMNVEV (reference sequence). The V segment lost 3 bases and the J segment 1 base; nucleotides outside the gene matches: 3. This CDR3 is 15 amino acids long.

At least ten counts were recorded for this clonotype. The chain couples TRBV7-2 to TRBJ2-1; D remains ambiguous. The CDR3 totals 12 residues. V dropped 5 bases and J dropped 4 bases, with 6 bases sitting between them. Germline lookup yields CDR1 SGHTA and CDR2 FQGNSA. The CDR3 sequence is CASSPQYNEQFF. Here the CDR3 DNA reads TGTGCCAGCAGCCCACAGTACAATGAGCAGTTCTTC.

This clonotype has at least ten counts. The chain recombines TRBV10-3 with TRBJ1-3, with a tentative D call TRBD1 (6 bases). Germline CDR1 reads ENHRY; CDR2 reads SYGVKD. The CDR3 extends over 17 amino acids. Trimming stripped 1 base from V and 4 bases from J, with 17 bases between. DNA for the CDR3: TGTGCCATCAGTGAGTTCAGGGACATAATGGAAGGAAACACCATATATTTT. This codes for CAISEFRDIMEGNTIYF.

This clonotype appeared many times. The chain employs TRBV10-3 and TRBJ2-7; D gene unclear. V dropped 4 bases and J dropped 0 bases, with 7 bases sitting between them. The germline V gene encodes CDR1 ENHRY and CDR2 SYGVKD. The CDR3 runs to 13 residues. The CDR3 nucleotides are TGTGCCATCAGTGGGGGTCTCTCCTACGAGCAGTACTTC. This gives the protein CAISGGLSYEQYF.

This clonotype was recorded at least ten times. The chain links TRBV7-6 to TRBJ2-2; 7 nucleotides line up with TRBD2. V lost 7 bases, J lost 5 bases, and 16 bases stayed unmatched. The CDR3 totals 17 residues. Germline-derived CDR1 and CDR2 are SGHVS and FNYEAQ. Here the CDR3 DNA reads TGTGCCAGCACCCTTACCGCGGGCGGGAGAGGGACCGGGGAGCTGTTTTTT. It is translated as CASTLTAGGRGTGELFF.

The sample holds many counts of this clonotype. This chain links TRBV21-1 with TRBJ1-5; the table assigns TRBD1, which was not confirmed against the DNA. TRBV21-1 is an annotated pseudogene. The CDR3 spans 21 residues. DNA for the CDR3: TGTGCCAGCAGCAAAGGGGGAAACCGGGACAGGGTCCTGTATAGCAATCAGCCCCAGCATTTT. It yields the protein CASSKGGNRDRVLYSNQPQHF.

This clonotype qualifies as large (0.1 to 1%). The rearrangement joins TRBV12-3 or TRBV12-4 to TRBJ2-2; D uncertain. The CDR3 is 11 residues long. The ends were cut back, 2 bases at V and 7 bases at J, with 2 bases in the middle. CDR3 residues: CASSLFGELFF. The CDR3 coding sequence is TGTGCCAGCAGTTTATTCGGGGAGCTGTTTTTT.

Within the sample, this clonotype is medium-sized (0.01 to 0.1%). This sequence joins TRBV18 and TRBJ1-4; D is unclear. The V gene lost 6 bases and the J gene lost 7 bases, with 9 bases spanning the gap. The CDR3 covers 12 residues. The germline CDR1 and CDR2 sequences are KGHSH and LQKENI. The CDR3 region is CASSPGPEKLFF. CDR3 sequence (DNA): TGTGCCAGCTCCCCGGGTCCTGAAAAACTGTTTTTT.

This clonotype was detected many times. This CDR3 is CATRSSGSALSYEQYF. The CDR3 DNA sequence: TGTGCCACCAGATCTAGCGGGAGTGCCCTCTCCTACGAGCAGTACTTC. The chain links TRBV19 to TRBJ2-7; 10 nucleotides match TRBD2. The CDR3 loop spans 16 amino acids. V lost 10 bases and J lost 0; bases outside the gene matches: 12. Looked up from germline, CDR1 is LNHDA and CDR2 is SQIVND (reference sequence).

The chain employs TRBV20-1 and TRBJ2-7; possible D gene TRBD2, 5 bases. CDR3 length: 11 residues. The germline CDR1 and CDR2 sequences are DFQATT and SNEGSKA (reference sequence). The ends were cut back, 7 bases at V and 7 bases at J, with 14 bases in the middle. CDR3: CSGSHGNEQYF. In DNA, the CDR3 is TGCAGTGGATCCCACGGGAATGAGCAGTACTTC.

This clonotype was counted many times. The V gene is TRBV20-1, the J gene TRBJ1-4, with D possibly matching TRBD1 (6 bases). This CDR3 has 14 residues. Per germline, CDR1 DFQATT and CDR2 SNEGSKA (reference sequence). Trimming took 5 bases from V and 7 from J, leaving 17 bases between them. The CDR3 is CSARGPEGGEKLFF. The CDR3 DNA reads as TGCAGTGCTCGGGGCCCGGAGGGGGGTGAAAAACTGTTTTTT.

In this sample, this clonotype turned up many times. The chain employs TRBV12-5 and TRBJ2-1; tentative D call: TRBD2 (6 bases). The CDR3 spans 14 residues. Germline V gene lookup returns CDR1 LGHNT and CDR2 FRNRAP. V shed 2 bases and J shed 10 bases, with 15 bases lying between them. CDR3 DNA sequence: TGTGCTAGTGGTTTGCTCGGGCGGGGAGGCGAGCAGTTCTTC. Protein sequence: CASGLLGRGGEQFF. The whole variable domain, remainder taken from reference TRBV12-5 and TRBJ2-1, is DARVTQTPRHKVTEMGQEVTMRCQPILGHNTVFWYRQTMMQGLELLAYFRNRAPLDDSGMPKDRFSAEMPDATLATLKIQPSEPRDSAVYFCASGLLGRGGEQFFGPGTRLTVL.

By frequency in the sample, this clonotype is medium-sized (0.01 to 0.1%). The chain carries TRBV7-2 and TRBJ1-1; 7 bases agree with TRBD1. J lost 1 base, V lost 5 bases, and 7 bases had no gene match. The CDR3 is 15 amino acids. Germline loops: CDR1 SGHTA, CDR2 FQGNSA. This CDR3 is CASSPREGANTEAFF. CDR3 in DNA: TGTGCCAGCAGCCCCCGGGAGGGGGCGAACACTGAAGCTTTCTTT.

Relative to its sample, this clonotype is medium-sized. CDR3 nucleotides: TGTGCCAGCAGCCCGGTCAGTGACGACGGGGAGCTGTTTTTT. Its protein is CASSPVSDDGELFF. The rearrangement uses TRBV5-6 and TRBJ2-2; D is unclear. This CDR3 region has 14 residues. V shed 4 bases and J shed 7 bases, with 14 bases lying between them. Germline CDR1 and CDR2: SGHDT and YYEEEE.

This clonotype was counted ten times or more. The V gene is TRBV2, the J gene TRBJ2-3; TRBD2 matches 9 bases. The CDR3 extends over 14 amino acids. The germline V gene has CDR1 SNHLY and CDR2 FYNNEI. This CDR3 reads CALKSAGGPDTQYF. The CDR3 nucleotides are TGTGCTCTCAAGTCGGCGGGAGGGCCCGATACGCAGTATTTT.

The sample holds many counts of this clonotype. The rearrangement joins TRBV7-8 to TRBJ2-1, with D possibly being TRBD2 (6 bases). There are 14 residues in the CDR3. Between the trimmed V and J ends, which lost 5 bases and 9 bases, there was a span of 17 bases. Looked up from germline, CDR1 is SGHVS and CDR2 is FQNEAQ. CDR3 protein: CASSAGRSLGEQFF. CDR3 DNA sequence: TGTGCCAGCAGCGCGGGGCGTTCTTTAGGTGAGCAGTTCTTC.

The V and J genes are TRBV29-1 and TRBJ2-3; D unresolved. The CDR3 loop spans 11 amino acids. CDR1 SQVTM and CDR2 ANQGSEA come from the germline V gene. V gave up 7 bases and J gave up 1 base, with 6 bases separating them. CDR3 sequence: CSARRTDTQYF. The DNA of the CDR3 is TGCAGCGCGAGGCGCACAGATACGCAGTATTTT.